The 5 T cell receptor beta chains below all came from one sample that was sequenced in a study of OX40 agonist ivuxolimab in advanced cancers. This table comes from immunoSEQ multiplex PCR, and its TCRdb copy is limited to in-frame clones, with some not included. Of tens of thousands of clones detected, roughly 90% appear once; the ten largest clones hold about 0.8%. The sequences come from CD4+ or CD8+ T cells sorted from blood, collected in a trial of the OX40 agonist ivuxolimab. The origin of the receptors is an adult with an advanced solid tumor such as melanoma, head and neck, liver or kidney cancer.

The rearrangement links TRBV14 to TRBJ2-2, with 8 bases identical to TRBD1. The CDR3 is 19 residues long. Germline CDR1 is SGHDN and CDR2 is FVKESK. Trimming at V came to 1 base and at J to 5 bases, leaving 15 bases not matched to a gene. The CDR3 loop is CASSQGLRGRPWYTGELFF. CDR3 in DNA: TGTGCCAGCAGCCAAGGTCTCAGGGGGCGACCCTGGTATACCGGGGAGCTGTTTTTT.

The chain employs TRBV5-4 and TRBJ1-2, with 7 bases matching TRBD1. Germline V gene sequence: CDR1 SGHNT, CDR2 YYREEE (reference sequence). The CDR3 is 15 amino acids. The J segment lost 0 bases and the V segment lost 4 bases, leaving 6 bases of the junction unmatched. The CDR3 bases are TGTGCCAGCAGCCCTAGACAGGGTTCTAACTATGGCTACACCTTC. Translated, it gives CASSPRQGSNYGYTF. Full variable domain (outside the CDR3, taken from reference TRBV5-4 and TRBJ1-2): ETGVTQSPTHLIKTRGQQVTLRCSSQSGHNTVSWYQQALGQGPQFIFQYYREEENGRGNFPPRFSGLQFPNYSSELNVNALELDDSALYLCASSPRQGSNYGYTFGSGTRLTVV.

This CDR3 is CASSLRRASHYEQYF. The CDR3 nucleotides read TGTGCCAGCAGTCTCCGGAGGGCCTCACACTACGAGCAGTACTTC. The chain has TRBV5-6 and TRBJ2-7; tentative D call: TRBD2 (6 bases). Germline CDR1 and CDR2: SGHDT and YYEEEE. V lost 5 bases, J lost 3 bases, and 18 bases lay in between. The length of the CDR3 is 15 residues.

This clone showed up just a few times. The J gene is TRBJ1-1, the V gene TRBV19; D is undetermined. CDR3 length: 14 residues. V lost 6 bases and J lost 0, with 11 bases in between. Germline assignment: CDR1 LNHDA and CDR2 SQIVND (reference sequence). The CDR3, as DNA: TGTGCCAGTAGGCGGGGAGGGATGAACACTGAAGCTTTCTTT. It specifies CASRRGGMNTEAFF.

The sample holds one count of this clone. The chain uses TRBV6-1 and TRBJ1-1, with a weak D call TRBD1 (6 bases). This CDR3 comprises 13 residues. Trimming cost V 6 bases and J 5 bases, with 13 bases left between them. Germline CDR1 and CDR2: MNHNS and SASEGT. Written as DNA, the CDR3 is TGTGCCAGCAGAAGGGGGGAGAGGACTGAAGCTTTCTTT. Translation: CASRRGERTEAFF.